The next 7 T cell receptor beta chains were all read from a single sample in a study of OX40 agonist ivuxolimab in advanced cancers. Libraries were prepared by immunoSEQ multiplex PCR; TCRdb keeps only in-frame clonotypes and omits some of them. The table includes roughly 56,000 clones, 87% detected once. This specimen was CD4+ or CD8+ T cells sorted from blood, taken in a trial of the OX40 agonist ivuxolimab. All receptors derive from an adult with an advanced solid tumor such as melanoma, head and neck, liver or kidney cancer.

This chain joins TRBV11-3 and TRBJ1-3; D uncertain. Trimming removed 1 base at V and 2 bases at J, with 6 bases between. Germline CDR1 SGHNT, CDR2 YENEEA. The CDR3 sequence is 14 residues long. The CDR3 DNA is TGTGCCAGCAGCTTAGGTGATACTGGAAACACCATATATTTT. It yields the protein CASSLGDTGNTIYF.

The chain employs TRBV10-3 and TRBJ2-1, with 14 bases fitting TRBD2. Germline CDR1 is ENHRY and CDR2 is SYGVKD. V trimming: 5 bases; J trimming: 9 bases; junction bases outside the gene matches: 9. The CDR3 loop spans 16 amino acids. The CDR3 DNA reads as TGTGCCATCAGTACAGCCGGGACTAGCGGGAGTGGTGAGCAGTTCTTC. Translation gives CAISTAGTSGSGEQFF.

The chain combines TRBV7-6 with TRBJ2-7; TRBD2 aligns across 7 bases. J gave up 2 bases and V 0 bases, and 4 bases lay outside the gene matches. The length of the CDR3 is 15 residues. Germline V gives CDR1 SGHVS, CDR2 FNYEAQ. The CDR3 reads CASSLAASGAYEQYF. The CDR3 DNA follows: TGTGCCAGCAGCTTAGCGGCTAGCGGAGCCTACGAGCAGTACTTC.

The CDR3 bases are TGTGCCAGCAGCTTAAGTGGCGGTGGCACCGGGGAGCTGTTTTTT. Its translation: CASSLSGGGTGELFF. This rearrangement joins TRBV7-3 to TRBJ2-2, with unresolved D. This CDR3 is 15 amino acids long. Germline assignment: CDR1 SGHTA and CDR2 FQGTGA. Trimming shortened V by 1 base and J by 4 bases, and 10 bases separated the two germline ends.

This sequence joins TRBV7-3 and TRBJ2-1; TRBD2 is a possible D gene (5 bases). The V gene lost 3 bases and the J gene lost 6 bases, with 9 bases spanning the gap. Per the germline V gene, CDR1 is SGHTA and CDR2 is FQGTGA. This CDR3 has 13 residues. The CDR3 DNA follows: TGTGCCAGCAGCTTTACCCGGGGCAATGAGCAGTTCTTC. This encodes CASSFTRGNEQFF.

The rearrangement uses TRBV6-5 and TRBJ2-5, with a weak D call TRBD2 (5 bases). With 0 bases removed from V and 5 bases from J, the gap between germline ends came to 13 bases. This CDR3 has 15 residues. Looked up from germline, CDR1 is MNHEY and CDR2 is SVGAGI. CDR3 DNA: TGTGCCAGCAGTTACTCGATAGAGGGCGTCGAGACCCAGTACTTC. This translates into CASSYSIEGVETQYF.

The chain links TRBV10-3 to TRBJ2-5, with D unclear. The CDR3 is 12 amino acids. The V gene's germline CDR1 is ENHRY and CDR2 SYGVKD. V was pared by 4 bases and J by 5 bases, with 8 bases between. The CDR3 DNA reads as TGTGCCATCAGTGGGGTCGACGAGACCCAGTACTTC. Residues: CAISGVDETQYF.